Below are 5 T cell receptor beta chains sequenced from a single sample in a study of control samples from healthy donors and cancer patients (dated by TCRdb to 2020 to 2022). To prepare the library, the immunoSEQ multiplex PCR assay was applied. TCRdb holds this immuneACCESS table with in-frame rearrangements only. Some clones are missing; in checked studies, unresolved V genes explain under half, and the rest has no known cause. A total of 100,000 to 150,000 clones appear in this sample, around 90% of them only once. The ten biggest clones cover about 5.5% of the sample. The sequenced sample was blood. The receptors come from a man younger than 30 in good health.

The chain joins TRBV5-6 to TRBJ1-2; D ambiguous. The CDR3 contains 14 residues. Germline V gene sequence: CDR1 SGHDT, CDR2 YYEEEE. V lost 0 bases to trimming and J lost 4 bases, with 10 bases between them. In nucleotides, the CDR3 is TGTGCCAGCAGCTTGGAAGAGAGCTTCTATGGCTACACCTTC. This translates into CASSLEESFYGYTF.

This chain uses TRBV30 with TRBJ1-5; D is ambiguous. The CDR3 covers 17 residues. Germline lookup yields CDR1 GTSNPN and CDR2 SVGIG (reference sequence). Between the trimmed V and J ends, which lost 2 bases and 0 bases, there was a span of 17 bases. CDR3 region: CAWSHLRQTPSNQPQHF. The CDR3, as DNA: TGTGCCTGGAGTCATCTAAGACAAACGCCTAGCAATCAGCCCCAGCATTTT. The whole variable domain, filled in from reference TRBV30 and TRBJ1-5, reads SQTIHQWPATLVQPVGSPLSLECTVEGTSNPNLYWYRQAAGRGLQLLFYSVGIGQISSEVPQNLSASRPQDRQFILSSKKLLLSDSGFYLCAWSHLRQTPSNQPQHFGDGTRLSIL.

CDR3 sequence (DNA): TGTGCCAGCAGCCCCCGGACTAGCGGGGCATCCTACAATGAGCAGTTCTTC. Amino acid sequence: CASSPRTSGASYNEQFF. The chain links TRBV11-2 to TRBJ2-1, with 12 positions matching TRBD2. Germline-derived CDR1 and CDR2 are SGHAT and FQNNGV. V lost 5 bases to trimming and J lost 1 base; unmatched junction nucleotides: 6. CDR3 size: 17 residues.

The chain links TRBV5-1 to TRBJ1-2; perhaps TRBD1 as D (6 bases). V shed 4 bases and J shed 0 bases, with 13 bases lying between them. CDR1 SGHRS and CDR2 YFSETQ come from the germline V gene. The CDR3 spans 15 residues. As DNA, the CDR3 is TGCGCCAGCAGCCGATGGGACAACCCTAACTATGGCTACACCTTC. Its protein is CASSRWDNPNYGYTF.

CDR3 bases: TGTGCCAGCAGTGGGCGAATCGCGGGGCGAGACACTGAAGCTTTCTTT. Protein: CASSGRIAGRDTEAFF. The chain joins TRBV25-1 to TRBJ1-1; perhaps TRBD1 as D (5 bases). The germline V and J ends were trimmed by 4 bases and 3 bases, with 18 bases remaining between them. Germline CDR1 reads MGHDK; CDR2 reads SYGVNS. The length of the CDR3 is 16 residues.